Listed below are T cell receptor beta chains from one sample, sequenced in a study of blood T cell repertoires in COVID-19. Sequencing was performed with immunoSEQ multiplex PCR; in TCRdb, only in-frame clones are kept and a portion is missing. Here the sample spans around 280,000 clones, roughly 86% being singletons. Sequenced material: peripheral blood. The receptors come from a woman aged 25 to 39 with COVID-19, enrolled during active disease. Both conserved end residues are trimmed from each CDR3. A D gene is named only where the DNA matches it firmly.

d_call v_call cdr3_aa
TRBD1 TRBV15 ATSRGDRGRNEQF
NA TRBV9 ASSVGTNPYEQY
TRBD2 TRBV7-3 ASSTRLAGDYNEQF
NA TRBV28 ASRPTARYGYT
TRBD1 TRBV2 ASSPEGAAGNTIY
NA TRBV2 ASSDPSETQY
NA TRBV7-7 ASSPPGWETQY
TRBD1 TRBV5-4 ASSLVGQALNEQF
TRBD1 TRBV4-3 ASSPGPRDRGDSPLH
NA TRBV5-4 ASSLRQLQETQY
TRBD1 TRBV30 AWSMGQGTGELF
NA TRBV14 ASSRFQGDNEQF
TRBD1 TRBV5-8 ASSLQGASYNEQF
NA TRBV27 ASSLSRGDPTWH
TRBD1 TRBV30 AWSKRTGVNTGELF
TRBD1 TRBV7-8 ASSSGQAILTGNTIY
NA TRBV18 ASSPGTLLGEQF